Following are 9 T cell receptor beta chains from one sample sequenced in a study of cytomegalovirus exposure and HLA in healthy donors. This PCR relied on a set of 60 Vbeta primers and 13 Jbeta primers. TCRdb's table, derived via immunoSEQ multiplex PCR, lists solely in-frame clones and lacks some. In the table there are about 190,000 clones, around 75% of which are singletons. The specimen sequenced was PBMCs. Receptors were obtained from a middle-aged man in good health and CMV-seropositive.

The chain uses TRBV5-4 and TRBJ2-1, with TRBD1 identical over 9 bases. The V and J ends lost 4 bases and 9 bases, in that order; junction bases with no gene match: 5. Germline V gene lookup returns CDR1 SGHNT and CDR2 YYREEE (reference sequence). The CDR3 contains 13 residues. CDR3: CASSRDRASEQFF. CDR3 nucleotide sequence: TGTGCCAGCAGCCGGGACAGGGCTAGTGAGCAGTTCTTC.

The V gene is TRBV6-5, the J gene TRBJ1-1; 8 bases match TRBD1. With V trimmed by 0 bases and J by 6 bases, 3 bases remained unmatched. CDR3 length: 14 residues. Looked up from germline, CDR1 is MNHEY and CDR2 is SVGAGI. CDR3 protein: CASSYSTGGAEAFF. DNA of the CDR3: TGTGCCAGCAGTTACTCCACAGGGGGGGCTGAAGCTTTCTTT.

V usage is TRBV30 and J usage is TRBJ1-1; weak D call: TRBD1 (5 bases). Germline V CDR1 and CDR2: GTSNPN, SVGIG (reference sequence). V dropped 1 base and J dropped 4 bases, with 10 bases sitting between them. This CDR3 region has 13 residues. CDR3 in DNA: TGTGCCTGGAGTGGGGAGGGGATCACTGAAGCTTTCTTT. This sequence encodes CAWSGEGITEAFF.

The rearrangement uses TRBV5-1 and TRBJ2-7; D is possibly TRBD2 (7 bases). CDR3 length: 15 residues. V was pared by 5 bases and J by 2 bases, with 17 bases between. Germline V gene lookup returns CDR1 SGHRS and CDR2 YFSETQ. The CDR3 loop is CASREVRGATYEQYF. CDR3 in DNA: TGCGCCAGCAGGGAAGTTCGGGGGGCGACCTACGAGCAGTACTTC.

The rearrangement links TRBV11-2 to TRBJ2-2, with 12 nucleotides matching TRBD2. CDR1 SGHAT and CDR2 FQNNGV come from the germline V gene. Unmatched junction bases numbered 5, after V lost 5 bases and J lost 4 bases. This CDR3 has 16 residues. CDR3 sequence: CASSEGLAGLTGELFF. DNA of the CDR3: TGTGCCAGCAGCGAGGGACTAGCGGGTCTCACCGGGGAGCTGTTTTTT.

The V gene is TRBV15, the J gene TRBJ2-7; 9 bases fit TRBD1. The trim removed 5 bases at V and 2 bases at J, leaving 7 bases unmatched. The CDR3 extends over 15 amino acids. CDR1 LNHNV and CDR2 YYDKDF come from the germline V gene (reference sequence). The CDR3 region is CATSVDGTGTYEQYF. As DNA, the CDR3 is TGTGCCACCAGCGTAGACGGGACAGGGACCTACGAGCAGTACTTC.

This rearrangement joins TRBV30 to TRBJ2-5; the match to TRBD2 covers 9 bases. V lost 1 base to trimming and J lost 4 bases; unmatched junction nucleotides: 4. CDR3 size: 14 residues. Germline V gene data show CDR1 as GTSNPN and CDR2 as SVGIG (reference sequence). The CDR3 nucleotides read TGTGCCTGGAGTGGTAGCGGGGGTGGAGAGACCCAGTACTTC. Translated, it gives CAWSGSGGGETQYF. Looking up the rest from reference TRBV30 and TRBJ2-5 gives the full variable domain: SQTIHQWPATLVQPVGSPLSLECTVEGTSNPNLYWYRQAAGRGLQLLFYSVGIGQISSEVPQNLSASRPQDRQFILSSKKLLLSDSGFYLCAWSGSGGGETQYFGPGTRLLVL.

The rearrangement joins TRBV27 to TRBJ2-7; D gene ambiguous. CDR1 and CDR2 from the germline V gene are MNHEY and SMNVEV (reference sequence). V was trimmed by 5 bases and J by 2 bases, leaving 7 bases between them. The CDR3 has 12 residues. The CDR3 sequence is CASSAAPYEQYF. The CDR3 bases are TGTGCCAGCAGTGCGGCCCCCTACGAGCAGTACTTC.

CDR3: CASSIGKGGETQYF. In DNA, the CDR3 is TGTGCCAGTAGTATAGGGAAGGGAGGCGAGACCCAGTACTTC. The chain is built from TRBV19 and TRBJ2-5, with D perhaps TRBD2 (6 bases). CDR3 length: 14 amino acids. CDR1 is LNHDA and CDR2 is SQIVND in the germline V gene (reference sequence). V dropped 1 base and J dropped 5 bases, with 11 bases sitting between them.